The 14 T cell receptor beta chains below all came from one sample that was sequenced in a study of T cell responses to AZD1222 COVID-19 vaccine. Profiling relied on immunoSEQ multiplex PCR, and the TCRdb table lists in-frame clones only, not all of them. Of some 120,000 clones listed, approximately 83% are singletons. The sample here was peripheral blood, taken on day 0 of AZD1222 vaccination. The source is an adult in good health.

V and J are TRBV9 and TRBJ2-5, with TRBD1 matching over 8 bases. There are 18 residues in the CDR3. With 5 bases clipped from V and 7 bases from J, the junction kept 22 bases outside the gene matches. Germline CDR1 and CDR2: SGDLS and YYNGEE. DNA for the CDR3: TGTGCCAGCAGGGAAGAGACAGGGGCCCGGGTAACCTTCGGGACCCAGTACTTC. It yields the protein CASREETGARVTFGTQYF. Complete variable domain (other parts from reference TRBV9 and TRBJ2-5): DSGVTQTPKHLITATGQRVTLRCSPRSGDLSVYWYQQSLDQGLQFLIQYYNGEERAKGNILERFSAQQFPDLHSELNLSSLELGDSALYFCASREETGARVTFGTQYFGPGTRLLVL.

V usage is TRBV10-3 and J usage is TRBJ2-5; 7 positions agree with TRBD1. Trimming at V came to 0 bases and at J to 3 bases, leaving 4 bases not matched to a gene. From germline, CDR1 is ENHRY and CDR2 SYGVKD. This CDR3 has 15 amino acids. CDR3 loop: CAISESGTAEETQYF. CDR3 DNA: TGTGCCATCAGTGAGTCCGGGACAGCCGAAGAGACCCAGTACTTC.

The chain is built from TRBV4-1 and TRBJ1-5; D call uncertain. This CDR3 region has 18 residues. Trimming removed 1 base at V and 0 bases at J, with 16 bases between. Germline V gene sequence: CDR1 MGHRA, CDR2 YSYEKL. The CDR3 protein is CASSQGSGRKNSNQPQHF. The CDR3 nucleotides are TGCGCCAGCAGCCAAGGGTCTGGCAGGAAGAATAGCAATCAGCCCCAGCATTTT.

This chain uses TRBV18 with TRBJ2-1, with D possibly being TRBD2 (5 bases). The CDR3 spans 16 residues. CDR1 KGHSH and CDR2 LQKENI come from the germline V gene. Trimming stripped 5 bases from V and 12 bases from J, with 26 bases between. CDR3 coding DNA: TGTGCCAGCTCAGGGGAGTTATATTACAATCGGCAATCGCAGTTCTTC. Translated: CASSGELYYNRQSQFF.

The chain combines TRBV28 with TRBJ2-7; 7 bases map to TRBD1. Germline CDR1 MDHEN, CDR2 SYDVKM. This CDR3 comprises 13 residues. V was clipped by 9 bases and J by 1 base; unmatched bases: 6. The CDR3 sequence: CASRTGESYEQYF. In nucleotides, the CDR3 is TGTGCCAGTCGGACAGGCGAGTCCTACGAGCAGTACTTC.

In its sample, this clone was seen a few times. The chain combines TRBV5-5 with TRBJ1-5; 8 bases match TRBD1. V was pared by 2 bases and J by 2 bases, with 3 bases of the junction left unmatched. The CDR3 totals 15 residues. Germline CDR1 SGHKS, CDR2 YYEKEE (reference sequence). CDR3 sequence reads: CASSFQGQGNQPQHF. CDR3 sequence (DNA): TGTGCCAGCAGCTTTCAGGGACAGGGCAATCAGCCCCAGCATTTT.

A note on this clone: At one end the junction does not follow the germline gene, possibly because of a read error. J is TRBJ1-2 and V is TRBV27; TRBD1 might be the D (5 bases). The CDR3 loop spans 13 amino acids. Germline CDR1 and CDR2: MNHEY and SMNVEV (reference sequence). CDR3 protein: CASSFSGNYGYTF. The CDR3 bases are TGTGCCAGCAGTTTTTCAGGGAACTACGGCTACACCTTC.

V is TRBV6-1 and J is TRBJ1-4, with D possibly TRBD1 on 6 matching bases. Germline loops: CDR1 MNHNS, CDR2 SASEGT. V lost 2 bases and J 3 bases, leaving 10 bases between the germline ends. The CDR3 length is 15 residues. This chain's CDR3 is CASSEPGGSNEKLFF. As DNA, the CDR3 is TGTGCCAGCAGTGAACCGGGGGGCTCTAATGAAAAACTGTTTTTT.

The chain employs TRBV5-4 and TRBJ1-1; 7 positions agree with TRBD1. Germline V gives CDR1 SGHNT, CDR2 YYREEE (reference sequence). The CDR3 has 15 amino acids. With 3 bases clipped from V and 0 bases from J, the junction kept 5 bases outside the gene matches. CDR3: CASSSGTDMNTEAFF. The CDR3 DNA reads as TGTGCCAGCAGCTCGGGGACAGATATGAACACTGAAGCTTTCTTT.

The rearrangement joins TRBV5-8 to TRBJ2-3; the D is unclear. V lost 6 bases and J 5 bases, leaving 4 bases between the germline ends. The CDR3 length is 10 residues. The germline V gene has CDR1 SGHTS and CDR2 YDEGEE. The CDR3 protein is CASNRDTQYF. CDR3 DNA: TGTGCCAGCAACCGAGATACGCAGTATTTT. Using reference TRBV5-8 and TRBJ2-3 for the parts outside the CDR3, the full variable domain is EAGVTQSPTHLIKTRGQQATLRCSPISGHTSVYWYQQALGLGLQFLLWYDEGEERNRGNFPPRFSGRQFPNYSSELNVNALELEDSALYLCASNRDTQYFGPGTRLTVL.

The chain carries TRBV18 and TRBJ1-1; no clear D. Germline-derived CDR1 and CDR2 are KGHSH and LQKENI. The germline V and J ends were trimmed by 3 bases and 0 bases, with 11 bases remaining between them. The CDR3 is made up of 15 amino acids. CDR3 loop: CASSPRGSMNTEAFF. Written as DNA, the CDR3 is TGTGCCAGCTCACCCCGAGGGAGCATGAACACTGAAGCTTTCTTT.

The V gene is TRBV7-9, the J gene TRBJ1-1, with unresolved D. V lost 5 bases, J lost 6 bases, and 10 bases lay in between. Per germline, CDR1 SEHNR and CDR2 FQNEAQ (reference sequence). There are 12 residues in the CDR3. CDR3 sequence (DNA): TGTGCCAGCAGCAGGGTTAGGGCTGAAGCTTTCTTT. It codes for CASSRVRAEAFF.

In its sample, this clone was seen once. The gene calls are TRBV3-1 (or the pseudogene TRBV3-2) and TRBJ1-5; D is uncertain. CDR3 size: 12 residues. The germline V and J ends were trimmed by 4 bases and 9 bases, with 10 bases remaining between them. The germline V gene encodes CDR1 LGHDT and CDR2 YNNKEL (reference sequence). The CDR3 bases are TGTGCCAGCAGCCCCGCGGCGGGGCCCCAGCATTTT. It codes for CASSPAAGPQHF.

This rearrangement joins TRBV28 to TRBJ2-7; TRBD1 is a possible D gene (6 bases). Deletions cut 6 bases from V and 4 bases from J, with 13 bases between. The length of the CDR3 is 13 residues. Germline V gives CDR1 MDHEN, CDR2 SYDVKM. The CDR3 nucleotides read TGTGCCAGCAGACAGGGCACGGTGTACGAGCAGTACTTC. It codes for CASRQGTVYEQYF.